The 20 T cell receptor beta chains below come from one sample, sequenced in a study of shared clonotypes between healthy human individuals. Only in-frame clones appear in the TCRdb table, and some are missing; sequencing was by immunoSEQ multiplex PCR. The repertoire holds about 1.5 million clones, with roughly 96% as singletons. The sequenced sample was naive CD4+ T cells sorted from blood. Sample subset: CD45RA+ positively selected. The receptors stem from a man aged 25 to 40 in good health.

This clone was recorded once. The chain recombines TRBV7-9 with TRBJ2-1, with 9 bases that match TRBD2. V dropped 3 bases and J dropped 8; count of bases not matched to a gene: 8. Germline CDR1 is SEHNR and CDR2 is FQNEAQ (reference sequence). The CDR3 spans 15 residues. CDR3 coding DNA: TGTGCCAGCAGCTTTAGCGGGAGAGGGGGTGATGAGCAGTTCTTC. Its protein is CASSFSGRGGDEQFF.

The V and J genes are TRBV10-3 and TRBJ1-5; TRBD1 is a possible D gene (5 bases). Germline V CDR1 and CDR2: ENHRY, SYGVKD. The V and J ends lost 0 bases and 1 base respectively, with 7 bases between them. The CDR3 loop spans 15 amino acids. The CDR3 reads CAISESQGSNQPQHF. The CDR3 DNA is TGTGCCATCAGTGAGTCTCAGGGAAGCAATCAGCCCCAGCATTTT.

The V gene is TRBV28, the J gene TRBJ2-7, with TRBD1 matching over 9 bases. The germline CDR1 and CDR2 sequences are MDHEN and SYDVKM. J was trimmed by 1 base and V by 5 bases; bases with no gene match: 6. This CDR3 contains 15 residues. CDR3 loop: CASSQQGALSYEQYF. The CDR3 bases are TGTGCCAGCAGTCAACAGGGGGCCTTATCCTACGAGCAGTACTTC.

This clone has only one observation. The CDR3 here is CASSVGLSGSFNEQFF. CDR3 bases: TGTGCCAGCAGCGTAGGTCTGAGCGGGAGCTTCAATGAGCAGTTCTTC. The V call is TRBV9, the J call TRBJ2-1; 8 bases are shared with TRBD2. Per the germline V gene, CDR1 is SGDLS and CDR2 is YYNGEE. V was pared by 0 bases and J by 6 bases, with 8 bases of the junction left unmatched. There are 16 residues in the CDR3.

The chain employs TRBV6-4 and TRBJ2-2; the D gene is possibly TRBD2 (5 bases). Germline-derived CDR1 and CDR2 are MRHNA and SNTAGT. This CDR3 region has 16 residues. V shed 0 bases and J shed 5 bases, with 13 bases lying between them. The CDR3: CASSDSGSSRTGELFF. For the CDR3, the DNA is TGTGCCAGCAGTGACTCGGGGAGCTCGAGGACCGGGGAGCTGTTTTTT.

This chain links TRBV18 with TRBJ1-1; 8 nucleotides agree with TRBD1. The CDR3 is 14 residues long. V lost 7 bases, J lost 1 base, and 5 bases stayed unmatched. Germline V gene lookup returns CDR1 KGHSH and CDR2 LQKENI. The CDR3 loop is CASFAGTGNTEAFF. CDR3 sequence (DNA): TGTGCCAGCTTCGCCGGGACAGGGAACACTGAAGCTTTCTTT.

V usage is TRBV5-1 and J usage is TRBJ2-6; the D gene could be TRBD1 or TRBD2 (6 bases each). Trimming left V 4 bases short and J 3 bases short, with 14 bases between. This CDR3 region has 16 residues. Germline V gene lookup returns CDR1 SGHRS and CDR2 YFSETQ. CDR3 DNA: TGCGCCAGCAGCAGGCTACAGGGAGGTGGGGCCAACGTCCTGACTTTC. Translated: CASSRLQGGGANVLTF.

This chain connects TRBV18 to TRBJ2-1; 8 bases match TRBD2. The CDR3 totals 16 residues. Looked up from germline, CDR1 is KGHSH and CDR2 is LQKENI. Losses at the gene ends were 2 bases for V and 5 bases for J; bases not matched to a gene: 8. The CDR3 nucleotides are TGTGCCAGCTCACCATTTGCGGGAGGACTCGACAATGAGCAGTTCTTC. The encoded protein is CASSPFAGGLDNEQFF.

This rearrangement joins TRBV28 to TRBJ2-7; D is undetermined. The CDR3 runs to 14 residues. Germline CDR1 and CDR2: MDHEN and SYDVKM. Trimming removed 5 bases from V and 3 bases from J, with 14 bases in between. The CDR3 coding sequence is TGTGCCAGCAGTCGATACGCAGGAAACTACGAGCAGTACTTC. Translation: CASSRYAGNYEQYF.

The V gene is TRBV20-1, the J gene TRBJ2-3, with D uncertain. The germline V gene has CDR1 DFQATT and CDR2 SNEGSKA (reference sequence). Trimming took 5 bases from V and 4 from J, leaving 7 bases between them. CDR3 size: 11 residues. Here the CDR3 DNA reads TGCAGTGCTCAAGGATCAGATACGCAGTATTTT. Translation gives CSAQGSDTQYF.

This clone was picked up one time. V gene TRBV10-1 combines with J gene TRBJ2-5, with D unclear. This CDR3 spans 13 amino acids. V lost 3 bases to trimming and J lost 11 bases, with 16 bases between them. The germline gives CDR1 WNHNN, CDR2 SYGVQD (reference sequence). CDR3 bases: TGCGCCAGCAGTGATAACCCGCAGGCAGAGCAGTACTTC. Translated: CASSDNPQAEQYF.

The V and J genes are TRBV19 and TRBJ2-7; TRBD1 agrees at 8 bases. The CDR3 is made up of 15 amino acids. The germline V gene encodes CDR1 LNHDA and CDR2 SQIVND (reference sequence). J was trimmed by 3 bases and V by 9 bases; bases with no gene match: 13. The CDR3 DNA is TGTGCCAGCCTAACCTCGGACAGGGCTGGCTACGAGCAGTACTTC. As protein: CASLTSDRAGYEQYF.

CDR3 DNA: TGTGCCAGCAGGGCCAGCGGAAACACAGATACGCAGTATTTT. Its translation: CASRASGNTDTQYF. This rearrangement joins TRBV7-9 to TRBJ2-3, with D perhaps TRBD2 (5 bases). V lost 6 bases and J 2 bases, leaving 12 bases between the germline ends. This CDR3 is 14 amino acids long. Germline V lookup: CDR1 SEHNR, CDR2 FQNEAQ (reference sequence).

Worth noting for this clone: Other DNA sequences from this sample encode an identical CDR3 as well. V is TRBV7-2 and J is TRBJ1-5; no firm D call. This CDR3 has 13 amino acids. V lost 2 bases to trimming and J lost 4 bases, with 6 bases between them. Germline-derived CDR1 and CDR2 are SGHTA and FQGNSA. This CDR3 is CASSLRSNQPQHF. The CDR3 bases are TGTGCCAGCAGCTTACGCAGTAATCAGCCCCAGCATTTT.

This chain joins TRBV2 and TRBJ2-5; no clear D. CDR1 is SNHLY, CDR2 FYNNEI, per germline. CDR3 length: 14 amino acids. V lost 7 bases, J lost 2 bases, and 14 bases lay in between. CDR3 amino acids: CASNGPGRQETQYF. As DNA, the CDR3 is TGTGCCAGCAATGGGCCTGGTCGGCAAGAGACCCAGTACTTC.

The gene calls are TRBV7-9 and TRBJ2-5; a possible D gene is TRBD1 (5 bases). Trimming stripped 3 bases from V and 4 bases from J, with 15 bases between. This CDR3 spans 15 amino acids. From germline, CDR1 is SEHNR and CDR2 FQNEAQ (reference sequence). CDR3 DNA: TGTGCCAGCAGCTTCGGGTCAAGGGGTTCAGAGACCCAGTACTTC. Its translation is CASSFGSRGSETQYF. Supplemented by reference TRBV7-9 and TRBJ2-5, the full variable domain reads DTGVSQNPRHKITKRGQNVTFRCDPISEHNRLYWYRQTLGQGPEFLTYFQNEAQLEKSRLLSDRFSAERPKGSFSTLEIQRTEQGDSAMYLCASSFGSRGSETQYFGPGTRLLVL.

The J gene is TRBJ2-1, the V gene TRBV11-2; 13 bases agree with TRBD2. Per germline, CDR1 SGHAT and CDR2 FQNNGV. J was trimmed by 8 bases and V by 0 bases; bases with no gene match: 4. The length of the CDR3 is 16 residues. The CDR3 nucleotides read TGTGCCAGCAGCTTAGATACTAGCGGGAGGGAGGATGAGCAGTTCTTC. Its translation is CASSLDTSGREDEQFF.

The chain joins TRBV2 to TRBJ2-7, with TRBD1 identical over 9 bases. Germline V gene sequence: CDR1 SNHLY, CDR2 FYNNEI. V dropped 5 bases and J dropped 2; count of bases not matched to a gene: 7. This CDR3 spans 15 amino acids. The CDR3 coding sequence is TGTGCCAGCAGTATCGGACAGGGGTTGACCTACGAGCAGTACTTC. This sequence encodes CASSIGQGLTYEQYF.

This clone appeared once. The V gene is TRBV7-6, the J gene TRBJ1-1; D remains ambiguous. The CDR3 is made up of 13 amino acids. V was trimmed by 2 bases and J by 6 bases, leaving 10 bases between them. Germline V CDR1 and CDR2: SGHVS, FNYEAQ. CDR3 protein: CASSLYEGAEAFF. The DNA for the CDR3 is TGTGCCAGCAGCTTATACGAAGGCGCTGAAGCTTTCTTT.

The rearrangement uses TRBV7-9 and TRBJ1-2, with D unresolved. CDR1 is SEHNR and CDR2 is FQNEAQ in the germline V gene (reference sequence). This CDR3 has 13 amino acids. V lost 3 bases and J lost 2, with 7 bases in between. CDR3 amino acids: CASSFRPNYGYTF. In nucleotides, the CDR3 is TGTGCCAGCAGCTTCAGGCCCAACTATGGCTACACCTTC.